Below are 5 T cell receptor beta chains sequenced from a single sample in a study of blood T cell repertoires in COVID-19. Assay: immunoSEQ multiplex PCR; the TCRdb copy retains only in-frame clones and omits some. This sample yields more than 250,000 clones, of which over 70% are seen a single time; approximately 9% belongs to the top ten. The sample consisted of peripheral blood. Receptors were obtained from a human donor in a cohort sampled during active COVID-19.

This clone was observed once. The chain joins TRBV6-5 to TRBJ2-1, with TRBD2 matching over 9 bases. From germline, CDR1 is MNHEY and CDR2 SVGAGI. This CDR3 is built from 16 residues. Trimming at V came to 4 bases and at J to 5 bases, leaving 9 bases not matched to a gene. In DNA form, the CDR3 reads TGTGCCAGCAGTTCATTCCTGACTAGCGGAAACAATGAGCAGTTCTTC. This codes for CASSSFLTSGNNEQFF.

This clone was detected only a few times. This chain connects TRBV10-3 to TRBJ1-5; perhaps TRBD1 as D (6 bases). Between the trimmed V and J ends, which lost 3 bases and 4 bases, there was a span of 10 bases. CDR3 size: 14 residues. Germline loops: CDR1 ENHRY, CDR2 SYGVKD. The CDR3 here is CAISDDRRNQPQHF. In nucleotides, the CDR3 is TGTGCCATCAGTGACGACAGGCGGAATCAGCCCCAGCATTTT.

This chain links TRBV5-5 with TRBJ2-1; tentative D call: TRBD2 (5 bases). Trimming left V 0 bases short and J 7 bases short, with 8 bases between. The CDR3 length is 13 residues. The V gene's germline CDR1 is SGHKS and CDR2 YYEKEE (reference sequence). The CDR3 region has the DNA TGTGCCAGCAGCTTGGCGGGGTGGAATGAGCAGTTCTTC. It yields the protein CASSLAGWNEQFF.

The chain has TRBV6-1 and TRBJ2-5; TRBD2 might be the D (5 bases). The CDR3 totals 15 residues. Germline CDR1 is MNHNS and CDR2 is SASEGT. V lost 1 base and J 0 bases, leaving 9 bases between the germline ends. CDR3 nucleotide sequence: TGTGCCAGCAGTGAAGTGACTACCCACCAAGAGACCCAGTACTTC. Residues: CASSEVTTHQETQYF.

The chain is built from TRBV5-1 and TRBJ2-3; 8 bases match TRBD2. Germline V lookup: CDR1 SGHRS, CDR2 YFSETQ. CDR3 length: 15 amino acids. Germline trimming cut 0 bases from V and 5 bases from J; bases unmatched to any gene: 5. CDR3 loop: CASSLAGTSQDTQYF. The CDR3 DNA follows: TGCGCCAGCAGCTTGGCGGGGACTAGTCAAGATACGCAGTATTTT. The variable domain in full, with the rest retrieved from reference TRBV5-1 and TRBJ2-3, is KAGVTQTPRYLIKTRGQQVTLSCSPISGHRSVSWYQQTPGQGLQFLFEYFSETQRNKGNFPGRFSGRQFSNSRSEMNVSTLELGDSALYLCASSLAGTSQDTQYFGPGTRLTVL.